One and the same sample provided the 11 T cell receptor beta chains below, sequenced in a study of blood T cell repertoires in COVID-19. Sequencing used immunoSEQ multiplex PCR; TCRdb keeps in-frame clones, though not all of them. The sample lists 150,000 to 200,000 clones; approximately 95% were seen once. Sample: peripheral blood. These receptors originate from a woman aged 50 to 60 with acute or convalescent COVID-19.

The gene calls are TRBV27 and TRBJ1-5, with D possibly TRBD1 on 6 matching bases. The germline CDR1 and CDR2 sequences are MNHEY and SMNVEV (reference sequence). The CDR3 contains 17 residues. V gave up 5 bases and J gave up 0 bases, with 17 bases separating them. CDR3 loop: CASSISGTNLSNQPQHF. The CDR3 DNA reads TGTGCCAGCAGTATCTCCGGGACAAACCTTAGCAATCAGCCCCAGCATTTT.

This rearrangement joins TRBV7-3 to TRBJ1-2; TRBD1 is a possible D gene (6 bases). Trimming took 2 bases from V and 6 from J, leaving 16 bases between them. The germline V gene has CDR1 SGHTA and CDR2 FQGTGA. The CDR3 runs to 15 residues. The CDR3 coding sequence is TGTGCCAGCAGCTTACAGGGGAGAGCGGGGGATGGCTACACCTTC. Its protein product is CASSLQGRAGDGYTF.

The chain recombines TRBV25-1 with TRBJ1-1; no clear D. Germline loops: CDR1 MGHDK, CDR2 SYGVNS. V was trimmed by 4 bases and J by 4 bases, leaving 10 bases between them. The CDR3 spans 13 residues. CDR3 nucleotide sequence: TGTGCCAGCAGTGGACCCCTAGGCACTGAAGCTTTCTTT. Its translation is CASSGPLGTEAFF.

The chain is built from TRBV30 and TRBJ2-7; D is undetermined. The CDR3 is 13 residues long. V lost 0 bases and J lost 0, with 6 bases in between. Germline CDR1 and CDR2: GTSNPN and SVGIG (reference sequence). Here the CDR3 reads CAWSVGYSYEQYF. The CDR3 bases are TGTGCCTGGAGTGTCGGGTACTCCTACGAGCAGTACTTC.

This sequence joins TRBV19 and TRBJ1-2; TRBD1 aligns across 7 bases. CDR1 and CDR2 (germline): LNHDA, SQIVND (reference sequence). This CDR3 contains 15 residues. J lost 6 bases, V lost 6 bases, and 13 bases had no gene match. CDR3 nucleotide sequence: TGTGCCAGTAGGGCGTTGGGACAGAATGGGCATGGCTACACCTTC. This sequence encodes CASRALGQNGHGYTF.

This clone has only one observation. The chain employs TRBV30 and TRBJ2-5; 8 bases are shared with TRBD2. CDR1 and CDR2 from the germline V gene are GTSNPN and SVGIG (reference sequence). The CDR3 is made up of 15 amino acids. With 0 bases clipped from V and 5 bases from J, the junction kept 8 bases outside the gene matches. For the CDR3, the DNA is TGTGCCTGGAGTGTACTGCTAGCGGGCGGGGAGACCCAGTACTTC. It translates to CAWSVLLAGGETQYF.

This chain joins TRBV28 and TRBJ2-2; D is perhaps TRBD1 (5 bases). The CDR3 has 13 residues. Germline V lookup: CDR1 MDHEN, CDR2 SYDVKM. V was clipped by 7 bases and J by 3 bases, with 9 bases between them. The CDR3 coding sequence is TGTGCCAGCACAGGGTTGTACACCGGGGAGCTGTTTTTT. Protein: CASTGLYTGELFF.

The chain employs TRBV19 and TRBJ2-2; D is unresolved. The germline CDR1 and CDR2 sequences are LNHDA and SQIVND (reference sequence). The CDR3 sequence is 14 residues long. V was clipped by 5 bases and J by 3 bases, with 10 bases between them. The CDR3 region has the DNA TGTGCCAGTAGTCCCCGTGAGGACACCGGGGAGCTGTTTTTT. Its protein product is CASSPREDTGELFF.

The chain uses TRBV6-4 and TRBJ2-5, with 9 bases aligning to TRBD2. CDR1 is MRHNA, CDR2 SNTAGT, per germline. The CDR3 runs to 19 residues. Unmatched junction bases numbered 18, after V lost 2 bases and J lost 5 bases. The CDR3 sequence: CASSDPLDSAGGPRETQYF. The CDR3 region has the DNA TGTGCCAGCAGTGACCCCCTTGATTCGGCGGGGGGGCCGCGGGAGACCCAGTACTTC.

The chain couples TRBV28 to TRBJ1-4, with D hard to call. The V gene lost 6 bases and the J gene lost 0 bases, with 8 bases spanning the gap. Germline lookup yields CDR1 MDHEN and CDR2 SYDVKM. The CDR3 sequence is 14 residues long. CDR3 in amino acids: CASSDFATNEKLFF. The CDR3 coding sequence is TGTGCCAGCAGCGACTTTGCAACTAATGAAAAACTGTTTTTT.

The chain is built from TRBV12-5 and TRBJ1-5, with TRBD1 matching 11 bases. The V segment lost 1 base and the J segment 5 bases; nucleotides outside the gene matches: 13. The CDR3 is 19 residues long. Per germline, CDR1 LGHNT and CDR2 FRNRAP. CDR3 protein: CASGLAILGQGASHQPQHF. CDR3 sequence (DNA): TGTGCTAGTGGTTTGGCAATATTAGGACAGGGGGCGTCTCATCAGCCCCAGCATTTT.